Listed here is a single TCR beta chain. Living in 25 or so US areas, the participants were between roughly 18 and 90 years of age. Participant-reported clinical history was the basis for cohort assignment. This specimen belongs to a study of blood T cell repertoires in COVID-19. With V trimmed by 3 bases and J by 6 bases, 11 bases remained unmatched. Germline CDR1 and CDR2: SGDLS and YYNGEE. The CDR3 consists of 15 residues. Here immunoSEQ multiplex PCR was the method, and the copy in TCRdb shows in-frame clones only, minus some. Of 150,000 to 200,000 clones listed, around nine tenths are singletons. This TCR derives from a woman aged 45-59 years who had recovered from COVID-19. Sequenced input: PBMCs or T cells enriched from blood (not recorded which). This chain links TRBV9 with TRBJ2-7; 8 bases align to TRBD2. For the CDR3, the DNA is TGTGCCAGCAGCGCCGCCGGGACTAGTTCGTCCGAGCAGTACTTC. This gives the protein CASSAAGTSSSEQYF.